The clone carrying this T cell receptor (beta chain) appeared a single time. The sample belongs to a study of blood T cell repertoires in COVID-19. Whole-study context: The United States, Italy and Spain were the sources of the acute and convalescent COVID-19 samples. PBMCs, B-cell-depleted T cells, or T cells provided the cDNA or gDNA that made up the material.

Under the authors' procedure: Estimation of nucleated cell counts was performed using reference gene primer amplification. Clones were read by immunoSEQ multiplex PCR, and TCRdb kept only the in-frame ones, dropping some. The D gene and trimming were derived from the DNA, and the V and J assignments and clone size from that table. The profile shows 12,000 or so clones, more than 65% of them singletons. This TCR derives from a man older than 75 with acute or convalescent COVID-19. The sample taken for sequencing was peripheral blood.

The chain's CDR3 is CASTQGTSAETQYF. Written as DNA, the CDR3 is TGTGCCAGCACCCAAGGGACTAGCGCGGAGACCCAGTACTTC. The V and J genes are TRBV7-8 and TRBJ2-5, with 10 bases that match TRBD2. CDR3 size: 14 residues. V was pared by 7 bases and J by 5 bases, with 7 bases of the junction left unmatched. Germline V gene sequence: CDR1 SGHVS, CDR2 FQNEAQ.